This T cell receptor beta chain came from a study of blood T cells in healthy people across ages. Trimming shortened V by 2 bases and J by 4 bases, and 14 bases separated the two germline ends. The CDR3 length is 16 residues. Per germline, CDR1 MNHNS and CDR2 SASEGT. About this clonotype itself: Its antigen is unidentified.

PCR was performed a second time for 7 to 11 cycles using a sample-barcoded 5' primer and a J-beta primer mix. TCRdb redid the calling of the 5' RACE reads with MiXCR, one entry per CDR3 protein. The sample has 890,000 or so distinct CDR3 sequences, under 80% seen once; the top ten hold about 27%. Study findings and constraints: Those diversity estimates obtained from one million T cells were thought to be underestimates. Donors of long life had a larger count of naive CD4+ cells and greater diversity than aged donors. It was not known whether donors were CMV positive (a possible confounder of expanded clonotype changes).

The genes are TRBV6-1 and TRBJ1-4, with D unresolved. The sequence was collected from a young man in good health. Sequenced sample: blood. The DNA for the CDR3 is TGTGCCAGCAGTGAACTCATTGGGCTTTTTAATGAAAAACTGTTTTTT. As protein: CASSELIGLFNEKLFF.